This T cell receptor (beta chain) was recovered during a study of T cells in Graves' hyperthyroidism and ophthalmopathy. As for this clonotype: What it binds is not known.

Study observations and caveats: Blood also showed most of the thyroid clonotypes that were expanded above 0.001.

Uncontrolled infection, other autoimmune disease, pregnancy or lactation led to exclusion. The diagnostic basis comprised clinical symptoms, serum thyroxine and TRAb, thyroid ultrasound and orbital computed tomography. Fresh peripheral blood, roughly 9.8 ml of it, supplied the PBMCs. Authors of the study amplified TCR beta CDR3 regions from RNA transcripts. RT-PCR in the first round (using the HTBI primer set) targeted the TCR CDR3. TCRdb re-analysed the multiplex PCR reads in MiXCR, keeping a single row per CDR3 protein. The sample shows some 700,000 distinct CDR3 sequences, 15% to 20% of them seen only once. Sequenced: blood. This TCR was sampled from a man in his fifties or sixties with Graves' hyperthyroidism.

CDR3 protein: CASSELEKQGDEQYF. DNA for the CDR3: TGTGCCAGCAGTGAATTAGAAAAACAGGGGGACGAGCAGTACTTC. The V gene is TRBV6-1, the J gene TRBJ2-7; 8 nucleotides line up with TRBD1. V lost 2 bases, J lost 5 bases, and 8 bases stayed unmatched. This CDR3 is built from 15 residues. CDR1 and CDR2 from the germline V gene are MNHNS and SASEGT.